Listed here are 21 T cell receptor beta chains from one sample, sequenced in a study of blood T cells in healthy people across ages. Next came a second PCR, run for roughly 6 to 11 cycles, which used a sample-barcoded 5' primer along with a J-beta primer mix. Each CDR3 protein gets one entry after TCRdb re-called the 5' RACE reads with MiXCR. This table has roughly 830,000 distinct CDR3 sequences, 60% to 80% appearing once. Sequencing was carried out using blood. The receptor source for this set is a man younger than 40 in good health.

This chain connects TRBV7-2 to TRBJ2-7; D tentatively fits TRBD1 or TRBD2 (6 bases each). The DNA matches TRBJ2-5 better at its end, which makes the J call doubtful. Germline V CDR1 and CDR2: SGHTA, FQGNSA. The CDR3 is 16 amino acids. The DNA for the CDR3 is TGTGCCAGCAGCTTGTCTTCCGGGGGCCGGGGAGAGACCCAGTACTTC. The encoded protein is CASSLSSGGRGETQYF.

This clonotype was seen once. V usage is TRBV20-1 and J usage is TRBJ1-5, with D possibly matching TRBD1 (5 bases). Per the germline V gene, CDR1 is DFQATT and CDR2 is SNEGSKA (reference sequence). This CDR3 has 16 residues. V was clipped by 0 bases and J by 2 bases, with 14 bases between them. CDR3 sequence: CSARDLQQGGNQPQHF. In nucleotides, the CDR3 is TGCAGTGCTAGAGATCTCCAGCAGGGAGGCAATCAGCCCCAGCATTTT.

The chain links TRBV20-1 to TRBJ1-5; D is undetermined. The CDR3 totals 13 residues. Germline values: CDR1 DFQATT, CDR2 SNEGSKA (reference sequence). V dropped 1 base and J dropped 1 base, with 5 bases sitting between them. As DNA, the CDR3 is TGCAGTGCTAGAGTTGGCAGCAATCAGCCCCAGCATTTT. Its protein product is CSARVGSNQPQHF.

Comment on this clonotype: A much larger clone lies a single base off, so this may be a read error. The V and J genes are TRBV20-1 and TRBJ2-6; possible D gene TRBD2, 6 bases. Per germline, CDR1 DFQATT and CDR2 SNEGSKA (reference sequence). This CDR3 comprises 17 residues. Trimming took 3 bases from V and 0 from J, leaving 15 bases between them. In DNA, the CDR3 is TGCAGTGCTAGGAGGGACGGGGGTACCTCTGGGGCCAACGTCCTGACTTTC. As protein: CSARRDGGTSGANVLTF.

V usage is TRBV10-3 and J usage is TRBJ2-5, with 10 nucleotides matching TRBD1. J was trimmed by 5 bases and V by 2 bases; bases with no gene match: 5. This CDR3 is 15 amino acids long. Germline CDR1 is ENHRY and CDR2 is SYGVKD. The CDR3 DNA is TGTGCCATCAGTGAGGAGACAGGGGGCGCCGAGACCCAGTACTTC. The encoded protein is CAISEETGGAETQYF.

The chain is built from TRBV6-1 and TRBJ2-1; tentative D call: TRBD2 (7 bases). V lost 3 bases and J lost 2, with 14 bases in between. Germline V CDR1 and CDR2: MNHNS, SASEGT. The CDR3 totals 16 residues. This CDR3 reads CASSDPGRTAYNEQFF. As DNA, the CDR3 is TGTGCCAGCAGTGACCCCGGGAGGACAGCCTACAATGAGCAGTTCTTC.

For this clonotype: At one of its ends the junction is not consistent with the germline gene, which may arise from a read error. The chain combines TRBV6-5 with TRBJ2-5; D may be TRBD2 (5 bases). The closer fit of TRBJ2-7 to the DNA end suggests the J call may be wrong. Germline CDR1 is MNHEY and CDR2 is SVGAGI. CDR3 size: 13 residues. The CDR3 reads CASSDSGLYEQYF. In nucleotides, the CDR3 is TGTGCCAGCAGTGACTCCGGACTCTACGAGCAGTACTTC.

This clonotype was found once. The chain employs TRBV14 and TRBJ2-5, with no clear D. This CDR3 contains 13 residues. Between the trimmed V and J ends, which lost 0 bases and 11 bases, there was a span of 13 bases. Germline loops: CDR1 SGHDN, CDR2 FVKESK. The CDR3 loop reads CASSQDWANEQYF. CDR3 coding DNA: TGTGCCAGCAGCCAAGATTGGGCTAATGAGCAGTACTTC. Full variable domain (remainder filled in from reference TRBV14 and TRBJ2-5): EAGVTQFPSHSVIEKGQTVTLRCDPISGHDNLYWYRRVMGKEIKFLLHFVKESKQDESGMPNNRFLAERTGGTYSTLKVQPAELEDSGVYFCASSQDWANEQYFGPGTRLLVL.

This sequence joins TRBV7-2 and TRBJ2-1; 9 bases fit TRBD2. The CDR3 is made up of 16 amino acids. The junction had 11 bases not matched to a gene; V was cut back by 4 bases and J by 7 bases. Germline CDR1 and CDR2: SGHTA and FQGNSA. CDR3 coding DNA: TGTGCCAGCAGCTCCGCGGGCGGGGGGGCATGGAATGAGCAGTTCTTC. Protein product: CASSSAGGGAWNEQFF.

The sample holds a few counts of this clonotype. The V call is TRBV12-3 or TRBV12-4, the J call TRBJ1-6, with D unresolved. The CDR3 has 13 residues. Trimming removed 3 bases from V and 8 bases from J, with 8 bases in between. CDR3 region: CASSFQADSPLHF. The DNA for the CDR3 is TGTGCCAGCAGTTTTCAGGCCGATTCACCCCTCCACTTT.

This clonotype was seen only once. The chain uses TRBV5-1 and TRBJ2-3; 7 positions match TRBD1. Germline CDR1 SGHRS, CDR2 YFSETQ. CDR3 length equals 17 residues. With V trimmed by 0 bases and J by 0 bases, 7 bases remained unmatched. The CDR3 here is CASSLGLGTVSTDTQYF. DNA of the CDR3: TGCGCCAGCAGCTTGGGCCTGGGGACAGTTAGCACAGATACGCAGTATTTT. Filled out from reference TRBV5-1 and TRBJ2-3, the complete variable domain reads KAGVTQTPRYLIKTRGQQVTLSCSPISGHRSVSWYQQTPGQGLQFLFEYFSETQRNKGNFPGRFSGRQFSNSRSEMNVSTLELGDSALYLCASSLGLGTVSTDTQYFGPGTRLTVL.

The table lists this clonotype with a few counts. The chain couples TRBV29-1 to TRBJ1-2, with D possibly matching TRBD1 (5 bases). CDR3 length equals 11 residues. The germline CDR1 and CDR2 sequences are SQVTM and ANQGSEA. The CDR3 region has the DNA TGCAGTGACAGTTCAGGCTATGGCTACACCTTC. Its protein product is CSDSSGYGYTF.

The chain recombines TRBV28 with TRBJ2-1; the D gene is possibly TRBD1 (6 bases). The ends were cut back, 6 bases at V and 6 bases at J, with 18 bases in the middle. The CDR3 has 15 amino acids. Per germline, CDR1 MDHEN and CDR2 SYDVKM. In DNA, the CDR3 is TGTGCCAGCAGCTTCGCCGGGACAAGGAGCAATGAGCAGTTCTTC. It yields the protein CASSFAGTRSNEQFF. Based on the CDR3 plus reference TRBV28 and TRBJ2-1, the full variable domain is DVKVTQSSRYLVKRTGEKVFLECVQDMDHENMFWYRQDPGLGLRLIYFSYDVKMKEKGDIPEGYSVSREKKERFSLILESASTNQTSMYLCASSFAGTRSNEQFFGPGTRLTVL.

The chain carries TRBV18 and TRBJ2-2, with D perhaps matching TRBD1 (6 bases). Germline loops: CDR1 KGHSH, CDR2 LQKENI. This CDR3 comprises 13 residues. V dropped 10 bases and J dropped 2 bases, with 11 bases sitting between them. CDR3 bases: TGTGCCACAAACAGGGATAACACCGGGGAGCTGTTTTTT. This translates into CATNRDNTGELFF.

This clonotype was recorded once. The V call is TRBV7-2, the J call TRBJ2-3, with D possibly being TRBD1 (5 bases). Between the trimmed V and J ends, which lost 6 bases and 6 bases, there was a span of 10 bases. The CDR3 has 12 amino acids. The germline V gene has CDR1 SGHTA and CDR2 FQGNSA. The CDR3 sequence is CASRAPGDTQYF. CDR3 DNA sequence: TGTGCCAGCAGGGCTCCAGGGGATACGCAGTATTTT.

This clonotype appeared a few times. The junction differs from germline at one of its ends, possibly a read error. Here the CDR3 DNA reads TGTGTCAGCGGCTTAGGGCGCCTAGCGGGGGGAACAGATACGCAGTATTTT. Its translation is CVSGLGRLAGGTDTQYF. The chain employs TRBV7-3 and TRBJ2-3; 11 bases line up with TRBD2. From germline, CDR1 is SGHTA and CDR2 FQGTGA. CDR3 length: 17 residues. The variable domain in full, with the rest retrieved from reference TRBV7-3 and TRBJ2-3, is GAGVSQTPSNKVTEKGKYVELRCDPISGHTALYWYRQSLGQGPEFLIYFQGTGAADDSGLPNDRFFAVRPEGSVSTLKIQRTERGDSAVYLCVSGLGRLAGGTDTQYFGPGTRLTVL.

This clonotype has more than one count but fewer than ten. V usage is TRBV4-2 and J usage is TRBJ2-5; D might be TRBD1 or TRBD2, each matching 6 bases. Trimming stripped 0 bases from V and 3 bases from J, with 17 bases between. Looked up from germline, CDR1 is LGHNA and CDR2 is YNFKEQ. The CDR3 runs 17 residues. The CDR3 DNA reads as TGTGCCAGCAGCCAAGATCTGGCAACTAGGGGGGAAGAGACCCAGTACTTC. This sequence encodes CASSQDLATRGEETQYF.

The chain couples TRBV25-1 to TRBJ2-1; possible D gene TRBD2, 5 bases. Germline assignment: CDR1 MGHDK and CDR2 SYGVNS. CDR3 length equals 14 residues. V was clipped by 5 bases and J by 9 bases, with 17 bases between them. The CDR3 is CASSPDGVVGEQFF. DNA of the CDR3: TGTGCCAGCAGTCCTGACGGGGTGGTTGGTGAGCAGTTCTTC. The full variable domain, in which reference TRBV25-1 and TRBJ2-1 provide the parts outside the CDR3, is EADIYQTPRYLVIGTGKKITLECSQTMGHDKMYWYQQDPGMELHLIHYSYGVNSTEKGDLSSESTVSRIRTEHFPLTLESARPSHTSQYLCASSPDGVVGEQFFGPGTRLTVL.

This chain joins TRBV7-8 and TRBJ1-1; 10 nucleotides agree with TRBD1. V shed 1 base, J shed 5 bases, and the junction held 4 bases outside the gene matches. The germline V gene has CDR1 SGHVS and CDR2 FQNEAQ. The CDR3 has 15 amino acids. The CDR3 spells CASSLGADRGTEAFF. In DNA, the CDR3 is TGTGCCAGCAGCTTAGGGGCGGACAGGGGGACTGAAGCTTTCTTT.

The CDR3 reads CATSRTSGMSSYNEQYF. The CDR3 coding sequence is TGTGCCACCAGCAGAACTAGCGGGATGAGCTCCTACAATGAGCAGTACTTC. The V gene is TRBV15, the J gene TRBJ2-1; 10 nucleotides match TRBD2. The J call may be wrong; the DNA end is better matched by TRBJ2-7. CDR3 length equals 17 residues. Germline V gene lookup returns CDR1 LNHNV and CDR2 YYDKDF (reference sequence).

Comment on this clonotype: A much larger clone differs from this one at a single base, so this may be a read error. This chain connects TRBV6-5 to TRBJ1-5, with 8 bases lining up with TRBD1. The ends lost 11 bases at V and 5 bases at J; junction bases unmatched: 5. Germline loops: CDR1 MNHEY, CDR2 SVGAGI. This CDR3 comprises 12 residues. This chain's CDR3 is CAARTGYQPQHF. CDR3 in DNA: TGTGCCGCCCGGACAGGGTATCAGCCCCAGCATTTT.